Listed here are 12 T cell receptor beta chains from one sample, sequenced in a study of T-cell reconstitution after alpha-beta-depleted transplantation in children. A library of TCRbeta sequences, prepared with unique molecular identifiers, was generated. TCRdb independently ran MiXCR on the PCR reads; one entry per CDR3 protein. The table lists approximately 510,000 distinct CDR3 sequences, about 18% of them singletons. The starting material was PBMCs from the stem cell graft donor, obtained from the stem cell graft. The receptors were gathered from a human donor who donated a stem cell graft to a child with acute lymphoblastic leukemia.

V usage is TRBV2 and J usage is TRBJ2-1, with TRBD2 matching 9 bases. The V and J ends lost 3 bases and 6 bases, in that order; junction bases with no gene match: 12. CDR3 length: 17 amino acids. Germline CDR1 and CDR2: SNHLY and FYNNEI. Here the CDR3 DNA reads TGTGCCAGCAGTGACAGGGGAGCGACTAGCGGTACCAATGAGCAGTTCTTC. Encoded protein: CASSDRGATSGTNEQFF.

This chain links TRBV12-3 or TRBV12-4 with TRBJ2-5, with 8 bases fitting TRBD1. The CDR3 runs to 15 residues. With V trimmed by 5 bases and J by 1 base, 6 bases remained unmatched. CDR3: CASSPGQGGQETQYF. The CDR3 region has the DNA TGTGCCAGCAGTCCAGGACAGGGAGGCCAAGAGACCCAGTACTTC.

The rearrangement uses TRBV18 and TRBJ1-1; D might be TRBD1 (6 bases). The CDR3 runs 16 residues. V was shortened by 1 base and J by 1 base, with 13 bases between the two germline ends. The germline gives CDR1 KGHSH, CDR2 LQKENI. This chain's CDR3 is CASSPQAKGGNTEAFF. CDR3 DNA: TGTGCCAGCTCACCACAGGCCAAGGGGGGGAACACTGAAGCTTTCTTT.

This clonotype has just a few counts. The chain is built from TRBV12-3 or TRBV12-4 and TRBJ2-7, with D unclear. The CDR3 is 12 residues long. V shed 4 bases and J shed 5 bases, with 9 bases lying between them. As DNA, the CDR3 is TGTGCCAGCAGTTCGGCCCCGAACGAGCAGTACTTC. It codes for CASSSAPNEQYF.

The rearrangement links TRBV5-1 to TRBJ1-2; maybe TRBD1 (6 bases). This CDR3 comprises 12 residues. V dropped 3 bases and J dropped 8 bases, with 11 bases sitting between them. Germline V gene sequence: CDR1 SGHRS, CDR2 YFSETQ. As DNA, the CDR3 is TGCGCCAGCAGCTCCCAGGGGATAGGCTACACCTTC. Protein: CASSSQGIGYTF. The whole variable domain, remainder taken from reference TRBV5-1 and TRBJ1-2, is KAGVTQTPRYLIKTRGQQVTLSCSPISGHRSVSWYQQTPGQGLQFLFEYFSETQRNKGNFPGRFSGRQFSNSRSEMNVSTLELGDSALYLCASSSQGIGYTFGSGTRLTVV.

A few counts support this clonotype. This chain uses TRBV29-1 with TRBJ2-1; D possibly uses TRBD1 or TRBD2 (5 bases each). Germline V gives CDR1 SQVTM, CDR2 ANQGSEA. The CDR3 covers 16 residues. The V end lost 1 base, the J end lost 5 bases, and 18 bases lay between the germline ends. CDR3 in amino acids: CSVEGVRGRLHNEQFF. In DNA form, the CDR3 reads TGCAGCGTTGAAGGGGTAAGGGGACGGCTCCACAATGAGCAGTTCTTC.

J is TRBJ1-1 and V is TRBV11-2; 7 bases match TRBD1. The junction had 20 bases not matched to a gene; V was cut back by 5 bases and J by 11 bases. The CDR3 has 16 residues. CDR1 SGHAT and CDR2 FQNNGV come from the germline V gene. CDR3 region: CASSHNVQGNSLLAFF. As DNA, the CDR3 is TGTGCCAGCAGCCACAACGTACAGGGGAACTCTTTGTTGGCTTTCTTT.

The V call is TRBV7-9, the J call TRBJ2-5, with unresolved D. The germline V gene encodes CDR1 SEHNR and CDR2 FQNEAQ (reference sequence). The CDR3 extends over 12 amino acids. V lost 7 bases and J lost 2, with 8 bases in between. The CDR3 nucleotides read TGTGCCAGCAATAGGAGACAAGAGACCCAGTACTTC. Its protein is CASNRRQETQYF.

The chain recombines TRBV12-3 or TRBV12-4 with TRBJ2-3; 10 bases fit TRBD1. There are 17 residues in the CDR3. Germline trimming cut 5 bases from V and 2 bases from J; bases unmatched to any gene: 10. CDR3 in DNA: TGTGCCAGCAGTGGGCGGGACAGGGGTAGGAACACAGATACGCAGTATTTT. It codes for CASSGRDRGRNTDTQYF.

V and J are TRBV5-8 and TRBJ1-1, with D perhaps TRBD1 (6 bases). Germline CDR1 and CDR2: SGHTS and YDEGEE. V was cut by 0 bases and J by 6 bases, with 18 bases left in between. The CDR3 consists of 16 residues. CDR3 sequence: CASSLETGGFWSEAFF. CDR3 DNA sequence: TGTGCCAGCAGCTTGGAAACTGGGGGCTTTTGGTCTGAAGCTTTCTTT.

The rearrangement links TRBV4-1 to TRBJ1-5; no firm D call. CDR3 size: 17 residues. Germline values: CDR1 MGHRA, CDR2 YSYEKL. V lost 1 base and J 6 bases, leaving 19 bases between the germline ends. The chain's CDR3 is CASSQVGRVSGGQPQHF. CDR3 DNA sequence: TGCGCCAGCAGCCAAGTAGGGAGGGTCTCGGGCGGTCAGCCCCAGCATTTT.

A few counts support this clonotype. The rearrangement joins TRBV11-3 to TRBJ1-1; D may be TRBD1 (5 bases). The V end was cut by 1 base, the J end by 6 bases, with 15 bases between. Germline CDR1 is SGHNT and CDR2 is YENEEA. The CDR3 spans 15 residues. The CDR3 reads CASSLGGPGPSEAFF. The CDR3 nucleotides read TGTGCCAGCAGCTTAGGCGGGCCAGGGCCTTCTGAAGCTTTCTTT.